Listed below are T cell receptor beta chains from one sample, sequenced in a study of blood T cell repertoires in COVID-19. Only in-frame clones appear in the TCRdb table, and some are missing; sequencing was by immunoSEQ multiplex PCR. The data contain a few hundred thousand clones, over 70% of them singletons. Sequencing used PBMCs or T cells enriched from blood (not recorded which). Every receptor here comes from a middle-aged woman who had been exposed to COVID-19. Each CDR3 is given with its conserved first and last residue. D genes are given only for firm matches. Clone size is given for some rows only: seen once, a few or many times, or a class if the clone is expanded.

size,D,J,V,CDR3,DNA
.,.,TRBJ2-1,TRBV10-1,CASSARRGSYNEQFF,TGCGCCAGCAGTGCGAGAAGGGGATCCTACAATGAGCAGTTCTTC
.,TRBD1,TRBJ1-2,TRBV10-3,CAISDRGYGYTF,TGTGCCATATCGGACAGGGGCTATGGCTACACCTTC
.,.,TRBJ1-1,TRBV5-1,CASSLAATTPEAFF,TGCGCCAGCAGCTTGGCTGCGACTACCCCTGAAGCTTTCTTT
.,.,TRBJ1-5,TRBV4-3,CASSQDLAGISNQPQHF,TGCGCCAGCAGCCAAGATCTCGCAGGGATAAGCAATCAGCCCCAGCATTTT
.,.,TRBJ1-2,TRBV29-1,CSVDGAGYTF,TGCAGCGTGGATGGGGCCGGCTACACCTTC
.,TRBD1,TRBJ1-1,TRBV15,CATSRDQGAISEAFF,TGTGCCACCAGCAGAGATCAGGGGGCGATCTCTGAAGCTTTCTTT
.,.,TRBJ1-2,TRBV7-2,CASSPTGQGGYTF,TGTGCCAGCAGCCCGACAGGCCAAGGAGGCTACACCTTC
.,.,TRBJ1-2,TRBV6-2/TRBV6-3,CASSFTPNYGYTF,TGTGCCAGCAGTTTTACACCCAACTATGGCTACACCTTC
.,.,TRBJ1-1,TRBV6-2/TRBV6-3,CASSYGLRGAGTEAFF,TGTGCCAGCAGTTATGGTCTCCGGGGCGCGGGGACTGAAGCTTTCTTT
.,.,TRBJ2-7,TRBV9,CASSAQGKGYEQYF,TGTGCCAGCAGCGCTCAGGGGAAGGGCTACGAGCAGTACTTC
.,TRBD1,TRBJ1-4,TRBV18,CASSPVAGVRGNEKLFF,TGTGCCAGCTCACCGGTGGCCGGTGTCAGGGGGAATGAAAAACTGTTTTTT
.,.,TRBJ1-3,TRBV5-6,CASSFTLAGNTIYF,TGTGCCAGCAGCTTCACCCTCGCGGGAAACACCATATATTTT
.,TRBD2,TRBJ2-1,TRBV6-5,CASSSQTSGDYNEQFF,TGTGCCAGCAGTTCCCAGACTAGCGGAGATTACAATGAGCAGTTCTTC
.,.,TRBJ2-1,TRBV6-5,CASSRNGEQFF,TGTGCCAGCAGCCGCAACGGTGAGCAGTTCTTC
.,.,TRBJ2-2,TRBV6-2/TRBV6-3,CASSFLRQSGELFF,TGTGCCAGCAGCTTTTTACGACAGAGCGGGGAGCTGTTTTTT
.,.,TRBJ1-1,TRBV19,CASRRSLDTEAFF,TGTGCCAGTAGGCGGTCTCTAGACACTGAAGCTTTCTTT
.,TRBD2,TRBJ2-3,TRBV13,CASSSGTGTSVDTQYF,TGTGCCAGCAGCTCGGGAACCGGGACTAGCGTCGATACGCAGTATTTT
.,.,TRBJ2-3,TRBV5-5,CASSLSGPTSGTDTQYF,TGTGCCAGCAGCTTGTCTGGTCCCACCTCGGGCACAGATACGCAGTATTTT
.,.,TRBJ2-3,TRBV7-8,CASSPQGSTDTQYF,TGTGCCAGCAGTCCGCAGGGGAGCACAGATACGCAGTATTTT
.,.,TRBJ2-7,TRBV2,CASREGTYEQYF,TGTGCCAGCAGAGAGGGCACCTACGAGCAGTACTTC
.,TRBD1,TRBJ2-2,TRBV19,CASDRGRATGELFF,TGTGCCAGCGACAGGGGGCGGGCCACCGGGGAGCTGTTTTTT
.,.,TRBJ1-3,TRBV18,CASSPTNSGGFDTIYF,TGTGCCAGCTCACCAACAAATTCTGGGGGCTTCGACACCATATATTTT
.,.,TRBJ1-4,TRBV5-1,CASSLNLGQQEKLFF,TGCGCCAGCAGCTTGAACTTAGGACAGCAGGAAAAACTGTTTTTT
.,TRBD1,TRBJ1-5,TRBV3-1/TRBV3-2,CASSQKEGDSILKQPQHF,TGTGCCAGCAGCCAAAAAGAGGGGGACAGCATTCTCAAACAGCCCCAGCATTTT
.,TRBD2,TRBJ2-7,TRBV4-2,CASSPGLAGGVGEQYF,TGTGCCAGCAGCCCTGGACTAGCGGGGGGGGTTGGCGAGCAGTACTTC
few,.,TRBJ1-6,TRBV4-1,CASSQDYGPLHF,TGCGCCAGCAGCCAAGATTACGGGCCCCTCCACTTT
once,.,TRBJ1-3,TRBV29-1,CSVALAGNTIYF,TGCAGCGTTGCTCTAGCAGGAAACACCATATATTTT
.,.,TRBJ2-1,TRBV11-1,CASSQGLNNEQFF,TGTGCCAGCAGCCAGGGACTTAACAATGAGCAGTTCTTC
.,TRBD1,TRBJ1-1,TRBV7-2,CASSFDRVNTEAFF,TGTGCCAGCAGCTTTGACAGGGTGAACACTGAAGCTTTCTTT
.,.,TRBJ1-6,TRBV6-5,CATRSGGQNSPLHF,TGTGCCACCCGCTCGGGGGGGCAGAATTCACCCCTCCACTTT
.,.,TRBJ2-5,TRBV5-1,CASSLAGFATQYF,TGCGCCAGCAGCTTGGCCGGGTTCGCGACCCAGTACTTC
.,.,TRBJ2-3,TRBV18,CASSPPGADTQYF,TGTGCCAGCTCACCACCCGGGGCAGATACGCAGTATTTT
few,TRBD1,TRBJ1-1,TRBV5-8,CASSRTGGWSRAFF,TGTGCCAGCAGCCGAACAGGGGGCTGGTCGCGAGCTTTCTTT